This T cell receptor (beta chain) was sequenced during a study of blood T cell repertoires in COVID-19. Study-level background: Spain, Italy and the United States supplied samples that represented acute and convalescent COVID-19. From T cells, B-cell-depleted T cells, or PBMCs came the material, which was cDNA or gDNA.

Per the authors' pipeline: Amplifying reference gene primers gave estimates of nucleated cell counts. Some clones are missing from TCRdb's copy, which holds only in-frame ones; the method was immunoSEQ multiplex PCR. V, J and clone size derive from that table, while D and trimming were established from the DNA sequence. Among approximately 140,000 clones listed, approximately 82% were seen once. Trimming took off 4 bases at V and 3 bases at J, with 13 bases between the two ends. This CDR3 spans 15 amino acids. Per the germline V gene, CDR1 is KGHSH and CDR2 is LQKENI. Sequencing used peripheral blood. The chain is built from TRBV18 and TRBJ1-5, with D perhaps matching TRBD1 (5 bases). The sequence was obtained from a man in his forties or fifties with active or convalescent COVID-19. The CDR3 DNA is TGTGCCAGCTCACTATCTGACAGATCCAATCAGCCCCAGCATTTT. Amino acids: CASSLSDRSNQPQHF.